These T cell receptor beta chains were read from a single sample in a study of T cell responses to AZD1222 COVID-19 vaccine. The protocol was immunoSEQ multiplex PCR, while the TCRdb copy is restricted to in-frame clones and leaves out a portion. The table includes around 200,000 clones, 80% to 90% detected once. Sequencing was performed on peripheral blood, taken on day 0 of AZD1222 vaccination. The receptors stem from an adult in good health. The CDR3 runs from the conserved cysteine through the conserved F or W. A D gene is named only where the DNA matches it firmly. A row's size may be missing; if present it is once, few, many or a size class.

v_gene	abundance	d_gene	j_gene	CDR3nt	CDR3aa
TRBV18	once	.	TRBJ1-1	TGTGCCAGCTCGACGGACAGAAACACTGAAGCTTTCTTT	CASSTDRNTEAFF
TRBV28	.	.	TRBJ2-1	TGTGCCAGCAGTAGTCGGGACGACGAAGTTGAGCAGTTCTTC	CASSSRDDEVEQFF
TRBV19	few	TRBD2	TRBJ2-2	TGTGCCAGTAGTATCAGCGGGGGGCGAGTCACCGGGGAGCTGTTTTTT	CASSISGGRVTGELFF
TRBV14	.	.	TRBJ2-2	TGTGCCAGCAGCCCAAGGACAACCGGGGAGCTGTTTTTT	CASSPRTTGELFF
TRBV6-5	.	TRBD2	TRBJ2-7	TGTGCCAGCCGTACCGGGACTAGCGCTTACGAGCAGTACTTC	CASRTGTSAYEQYF
TRBV6-5	.	.	TRBJ1-1	TGTGCCAGCAGTTACTCACCTGACGGGGCTGAAGCTTTCTTT	CASSYSPDGAEAFF
TRBV28	few	TRBD1	TRBJ1-5	TGTGCCAGCAGGGAAAGACAGGGCGGAGGACAGCCCCAGCATTTT	CASRERQGGGQPQHF
TRBV29-1	.	.	TRBJ1-6	TGCAGCGTTGCCCTGGCCTATAATTCACCCCTCCACTTT	CSVALAYNSPLHF
TRBV27	.	TRBD2	TRBJ2-3	TGTGCCAGCAGTTTGGGGACTAGCGCCACAGATACGCAGTATTTT	CASSLGTSATDTQYF
TRBV29-1	.	TRBD2	TRBJ2-3	TGCAGCGTTGCCCAACTAGCGGGAGCGGCAGATACGCAGTATTTT	CSVAQLAGAADTQYF
TRBV5-6	.	.	TRBJ1-2	TGTGCCAGCAGCCGACGGAGTCGGGGAGACTATGGCTACACCTTC	CASSRRSRGDYGYTF
TRBV4-3	.	.	TRBJ2-7	TGCGCCAGCAGCCAAGATAGAGGACGGGACTACGAGCAGTACTTC	CASSQDRGRDYEQYF
TRBV6-5	once	TRBD2	TRBJ2-7	TGTGCCAGCAGTTCGCCCGGACTAGACTCCTACGAGCAGTACTTC	CASSSPGLDSYEQYF
TRBV20-1	.	.	TRBJ1-2	TGCAGTGCTAGGACAGAGGCTGGCTACACCTTC	CSARTEAGYTF
TRBV4-2	.	.	TRBJ1-5	TGTGCCAGCAGCCAGGAACAAGGGAATAGCAATCAGCCCCAGCATTTT	CASSQEQGNSNQPQHF
TRBV5-1	.	.	TRBJ2-1	TGCGCCAGCAGCGACGGGAGTGGCAATGAGCAGTTCTTC	CASSDGSGNEQFF
TRBV4-2	.	TRBD2	TRBJ2-1	TGTGCCAGCAGCCATACTAGCGGGAACGGGAATGAGCAGTTCTTC	CASSHTSGNGNEQFF
TRBV5-6	.	TRBD1	TRBJ1-2	TGTGCCAGCATTAAACAGGGGGGTAGTGGCTACACCTTC	CASIKQGGSGYTF
TRBV7-7	.	TRBD1	TRBJ2-3	TGTGCTAGCAGCTTAAGGACAGGCGTCGAAGATACGCAGTATTTT	CASSLRTGVEDTQYF
TRBV27	once	.	TRBJ2-7	TGTGCCAGCAGCTGGGTGGGGGGACGCTCCTACGAGCAGTACTTC	CASSWVGGRSYEQYF
TRBV6-5	.	TRBD1	TRBJ2-1	TGTGCCAGCAGTTACATCTCCGGGACAGGGAATGAGCAGTTCTTC	CASSYISGTGNEQFF
TRBV3-1/TRBV3-2	.	.	TRBJ1-2	TGTGCCAGCAGCCAAAGGGACGCGAGTAACTATGGCTACACCTTC	CASSQRDASNYGYTF
TRBV30	.	.	TRBJ2-3	TGTGCCTGGACAACGGGGCTAAGCACAGATACGCAGTATTTT	CAWTTGLSTDTQYF
TRBV4-2	.	TRBD1	TRBJ1-5	TGTGCCAGCAGCCAAGGATCCTCGGGACAGAAGCATTTT	CASSQGSSGQKHF
TRBV18	.	.	TRBJ2-5	TGTGCCAGCTCACCGGGCAGGGAGCAAGAGACCCAGTACTTC	CASSPGREQETQYF
TRBV7-9	.	.	TRBJ1-2	TGTGCCAGCAGCTTAGACAGCTATGGCTACACCTTC	CASSLDSYGYTF
TRBV11-3	.	TRBD2	TRBJ2-1	TGTGCCAGCAGCTTAGGAGGGACTAGGGATGAGCAGTTCTTC	CASSLGGTRDEQFF
TRBV7-2	.	.	TRBJ2-2	TGTGCCAGCAGCTCGCTCCGGGGTGGCACCGGGGAGCTGTTTTTT	CASSSLRGGTGELFF
TRBV6-5	.	.	TRBJ1-5	TGTGCCAGCAGTTACTCCATTGGGAGGGTAAATCAGCCCCAGCATTTT	CASSYSIGRVNQPQHF
TRBV18	.	TRBD2	TRBJ2-3	TGTGCCAGCTCACCCCGGACTAGCTCAGATACGCAGTATTTT	CASSPRTSSDTQYF
TRBV5-4	.	TRBD1	TRBJ1-1	TGTGCCAGCAGGTATACAGGGGGCGCCGGCACTGAAGCTTTCTTT	CASRYTGGAGTEAFF
TRBV3-1/TRBV3-2	.	TRBD1	TRBJ1-3	TGTGCCAGCAGCCCGGGACAGAGAGGAAACACCATATATTTT	CASSPGQRGNTIYF
TRBV28	.	TRBD1	TRBJ1-5	TGTGCCAGCAGACGGACAGGGCGCAATCAGCCCCAGCATTTT	CASRRTGRNQPQHF
TRBV7-2	.	.	TRBJ1-5	TGTGCCAGCAGCTTAGCGCCGGGTGACCAGCCCCAGCATTTT	CASSLAPGDQPQHF
TRBV27	.	.	TRBJ1-2	TGTGCCAGCAGCCTAATCGGCAGGGATCCTACCGGCTACACCTTC	CASSLIGRDPTGYTF
TRBV30	.	.	TRBJ1-3	TGTGCCTGGAGTGTCTCCCGATCTGGAAACACCATATATTTT	CAWSVSRSGNTIYF
TRBV9	.	TRBD2	TRBJ2-3	TGTGCCAGCAGCTTAGCGGGGGGCACAGATACGCAGTATTTT	CASSLAGGTDTQYF
TRBV10-1	.	.	TRBJ1-1	TGCGCCAGCAGCCTTGGGACGGGCGAAGCTTTCTTT	CASSLGTGEAFF
TRBV19	.	.	TRBJ1-5	TGTGCCAGTATCCCTCGAAGGGGGGATTATCAGCCCCAGCATTTT	CASIPRRGDYQPQHF
TRBV4-1	once	.	TRBJ1-5	TGCGCCAGCAGCCATCTGATAGGAGGGCGGGGGCGTATCAATCAGCCCCAGCATTTT	CASSHLIGGRGRINQPQHF
TRBV19	.	TRBD1	TRBJ2-1	TGTGCCAGTGGGACAGGGGTCTACAATGAGCAGTTCTTC	CASGTGVYNEQFF
TRBV10-2	.	.	TRBJ2-3	TGCGCCAGTTCCGACAGGTCAGGGGCTAGCACAGATACGCAGTATTTT	CASSDRSGASTDTQYF
TRBV27	.	.	TRBJ1-5	TGTGCCAGCAGTTTCGCGCGTAGCAATCAGCCCCAGCATTTT	CASSFARSNQPQHF
TRBV11-3	.	TRBD2	TRBJ2-7	TGTGCCAGCAGCTTTGGGGGGGTTGACAACGAGCAGTACTTC	CASSFGGVDNEQYF